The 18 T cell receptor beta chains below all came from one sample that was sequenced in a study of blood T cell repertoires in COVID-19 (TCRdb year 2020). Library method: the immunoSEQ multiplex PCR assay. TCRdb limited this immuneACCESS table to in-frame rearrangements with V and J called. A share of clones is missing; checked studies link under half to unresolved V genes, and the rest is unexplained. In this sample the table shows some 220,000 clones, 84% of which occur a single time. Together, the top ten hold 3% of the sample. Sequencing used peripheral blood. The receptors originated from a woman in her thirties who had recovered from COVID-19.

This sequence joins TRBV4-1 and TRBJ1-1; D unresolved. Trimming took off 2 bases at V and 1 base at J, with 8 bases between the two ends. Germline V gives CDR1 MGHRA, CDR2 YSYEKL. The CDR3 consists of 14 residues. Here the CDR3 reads CASSQPLRNTEAFF. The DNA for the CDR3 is TGCGCCAGCAGCCAACCCCTCAGGAACACTGAAGCTTTCTTT.

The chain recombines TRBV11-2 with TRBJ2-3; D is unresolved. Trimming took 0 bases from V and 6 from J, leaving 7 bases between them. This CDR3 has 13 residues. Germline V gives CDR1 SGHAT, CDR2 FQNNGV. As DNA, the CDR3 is TGTGCCAGCAGCTTAGATTTGGGCGATACGCAGTATTTT. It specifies CASSLDLGDTQYF.

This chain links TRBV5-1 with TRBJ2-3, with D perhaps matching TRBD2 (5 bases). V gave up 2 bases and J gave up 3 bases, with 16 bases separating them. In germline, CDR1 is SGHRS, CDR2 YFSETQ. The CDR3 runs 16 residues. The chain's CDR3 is CASSFWGATGTDTQYF. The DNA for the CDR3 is TGCGCCAGCAGCTTCTGGGGAGCGACGGGAACAGATACGCAGTATTTT.

In DNA, the CDR3 is TGTGCCAGTGCGGGACAGGCCAATTCACCCCTCCACTTT. Translation gives CASAGQANSPLHF. This chain joins TRBV19 and TRBJ1-6, with 8 bases lining up with TRBD1. This CDR3 comprises 13 residues. With V trimmed by 8 bases and J by 7 bases, 4 bases remained unmatched. Germline V gives CDR1 LNHDA, CDR2 SQIVND (reference sequence).

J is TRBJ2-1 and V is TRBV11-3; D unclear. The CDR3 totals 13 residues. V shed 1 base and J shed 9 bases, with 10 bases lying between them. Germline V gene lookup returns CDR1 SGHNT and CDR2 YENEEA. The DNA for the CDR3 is TGTGCCAGCAGCTTAGGTCCTTACGGTGAGCAGTTCTTC. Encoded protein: CASSLGPYGEQFF.

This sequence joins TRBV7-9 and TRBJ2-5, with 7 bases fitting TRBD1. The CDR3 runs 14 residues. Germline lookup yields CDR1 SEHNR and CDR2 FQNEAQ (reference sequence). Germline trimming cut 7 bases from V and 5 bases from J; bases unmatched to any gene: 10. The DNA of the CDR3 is TGTGCCAGCACTCCGCAGGGGGTTGGGGAGACCCAGTACTTC. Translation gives CASTPQGVGETQYF.

The CDR3 DNA follows: TGTGCCAGTAGTGTCGACAGAGTTGCAACTAATGAAAAACTGTTTTTT. Amino acid sequence: CASSVDRVATNEKLFF. The chain recombines TRBV19 with TRBJ1-4; maybe TRBD1 (5 bases). CDR3 length equals 16 residues. V dropped 5 bases and J dropped 0 bases, with 13 bases sitting between them. Germline CDR1 and CDR2: LNHDA and SQIVND (reference sequence).

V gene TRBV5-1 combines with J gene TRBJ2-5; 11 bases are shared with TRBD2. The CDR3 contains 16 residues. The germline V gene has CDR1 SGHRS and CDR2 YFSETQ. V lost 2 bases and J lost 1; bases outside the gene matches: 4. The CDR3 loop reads CASSFGLAGAQETQYF. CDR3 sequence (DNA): TGCGCCAGCAGCTTTGGACTAGCGGGCGCCCAAGAGACCCAGTACTTC.

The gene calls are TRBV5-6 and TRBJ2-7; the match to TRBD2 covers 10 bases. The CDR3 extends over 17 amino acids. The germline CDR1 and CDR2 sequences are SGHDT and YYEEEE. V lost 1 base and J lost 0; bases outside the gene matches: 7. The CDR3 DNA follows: TGTGCCAGCAGCTTGACATTAGTAGCGGGAGGCTCCTACGAGCAGTACTTC. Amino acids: CASSLTLVAGGSYEQYF.

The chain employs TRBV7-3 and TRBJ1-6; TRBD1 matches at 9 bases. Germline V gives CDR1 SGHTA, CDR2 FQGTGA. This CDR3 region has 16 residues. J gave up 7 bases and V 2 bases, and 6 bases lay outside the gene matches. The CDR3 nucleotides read TGTGCCAGCAGCTTATCCGGGACAGGGAACAATTCACCCCTCCACTTT. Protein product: CASSLSGTGNNSPLHF.

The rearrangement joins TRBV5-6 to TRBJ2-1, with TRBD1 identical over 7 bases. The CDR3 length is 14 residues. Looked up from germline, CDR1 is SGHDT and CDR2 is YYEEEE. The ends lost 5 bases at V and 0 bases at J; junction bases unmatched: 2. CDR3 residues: CASRRDSSYNEQFF. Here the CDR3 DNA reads TGTGCCAGCAGACGGGACAGCTCCTACAATGAGCAGTTCTTC. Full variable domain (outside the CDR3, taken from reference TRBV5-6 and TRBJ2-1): DAGVTQSPTHLIKTRGQQVTLRCSPKSGHDTVSWYQQALGQGPQFIFQYYEEEERQRGNFPDRFSGHQFPNYSSELNVNALLLGDSALYLCASRRDSSYNEQFFGPGTRLTVL.

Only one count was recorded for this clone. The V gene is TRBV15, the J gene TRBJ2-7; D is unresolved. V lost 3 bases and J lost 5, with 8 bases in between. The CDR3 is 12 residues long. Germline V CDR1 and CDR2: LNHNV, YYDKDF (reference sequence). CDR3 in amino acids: CATSSPLNEQYF. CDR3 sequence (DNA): TGTGCCACCAGCAGCCCCCTAAACGAGCAGTACTTC. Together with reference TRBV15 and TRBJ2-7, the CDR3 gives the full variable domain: DAMVIQNPRYQVTQFGKPVTLSCSQTLNHNVMYWYQQKSSQAPKLLFHYYDKDFNNEADTPDNFQSRRPNTSFCFLDIRSPGLGDTAMYLCATSSPLNEQYFGPGTRLTVT.

CDR3 coding DNA: TGTGCCAGCAGCCAAGATAATTGGGCGGGACTAAGCACAGATACGCAGTATTTT. Translated, it gives CASSQDNWAGLSTDTQYF. This chain uses TRBV3-1 (or the pseudogene TRBV3-2) with TRBJ2-3; 7 nucleotides agree with TRBD2. This CDR3 contains 18 residues. In germline, CDR1 is LGHDT, CDR2 YNNKEL (reference sequence). After removal of 0 bases from V and 0 bases from J, the junction contained 9 bases not matched to a gene.

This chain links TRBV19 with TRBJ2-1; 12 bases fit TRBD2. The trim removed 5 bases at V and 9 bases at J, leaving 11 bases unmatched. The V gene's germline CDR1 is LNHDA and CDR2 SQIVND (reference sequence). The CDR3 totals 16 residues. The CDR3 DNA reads TGTGCCAGTAGTTCCCGGACTAGCGGGAAGTTTAGTGAGCAGTTCTTC. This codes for CASSSRTSGKFSEQFF.

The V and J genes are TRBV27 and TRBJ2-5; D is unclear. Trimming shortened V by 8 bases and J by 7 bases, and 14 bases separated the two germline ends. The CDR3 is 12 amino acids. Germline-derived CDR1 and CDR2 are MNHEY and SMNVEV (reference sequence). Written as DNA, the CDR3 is TGTGCCAGCGCACCCCGCACAAGGACCCAGTACTTC. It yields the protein CASAPRTRTQYF.

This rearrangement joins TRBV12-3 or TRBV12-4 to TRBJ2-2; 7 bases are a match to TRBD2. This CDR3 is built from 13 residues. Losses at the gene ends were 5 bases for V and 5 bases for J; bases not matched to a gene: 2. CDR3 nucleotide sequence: TGTGCCAGCAGTGTGGGGGGGACCGGGGAGCTGTTTTTT. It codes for CASSVGGTGELFF.

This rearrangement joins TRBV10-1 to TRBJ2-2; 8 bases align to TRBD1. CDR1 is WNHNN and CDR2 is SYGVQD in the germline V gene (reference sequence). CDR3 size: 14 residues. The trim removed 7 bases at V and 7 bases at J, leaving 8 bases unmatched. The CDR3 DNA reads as TGCGCCAGCAAGGGGCAGGGGGCGAGCGGGGAGCTGTTTTTT. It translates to CASKGQGASGELFF.

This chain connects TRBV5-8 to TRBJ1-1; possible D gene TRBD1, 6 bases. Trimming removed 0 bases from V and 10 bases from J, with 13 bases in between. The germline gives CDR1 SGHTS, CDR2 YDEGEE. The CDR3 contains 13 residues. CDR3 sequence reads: CASSLVTGSIAFF. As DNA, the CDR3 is TGTGCCAGCAGCTTGGTCACAGGGAGTATAGCTTTCTTT.